This T cell receptor (beta chain) comes out of a study of long-term antiretroviral therapy in people with HIV. This clone occurred a few times. Its target is unknown. CDR3 length equals 12 residues. Germline CDR1 reads MNHEY; CDR2 reads SMNVEV (reference sequence). V dropped 2 bases and J dropped 7 bases, with 5 bases sitting between them. Cryopreserved PBMC samples of about 0.95-10 million cells were used for DNA extraction. Study results and limitations: Subsequent to ART, diversity was augmented yet persisted below that of transplant donor controls.

With survey level as its setting, the immunoSEQ assay was v3.0. Each sample had sequencing targeting roughly 35,000-55,000 T-cell genomes. Some clones are missing from TCRdb's copy, which holds only in-frame ones; the method was immunoSEQ multiplex PCR. The table includes some 23,000 clones, roughly 80% detected once. The origin of this receptor is a man aged 45 to 65 with HIV. Sequenced material: unsorted PBMCs, taken 0.3 years after starting antiretroviral therapy. The chain uses TRBV27 and TRBJ2-2, with a tentative D call TRBD2 (5 bases). The CDR3 DNA is TGTGCCAGCAGTTTAGAGGGCGGGGAGCTGTTTTTT. This translates into CASSLEGGELFF.